What follows is one T cell receptor beta chain and its context. What it recognizes is unknown. Other DNA sequences in this sample translate to the same CDR3. Trimming left V 0 bases short and J 1 base short, with 15 bases between. Germline loops: CDR1 LGHNA, CDR2 YSLEER. The CDR3 has 17 amino acids. This record belongs to a study of radiotherapy plus CTLA-4 blockade in lung cancer. In the study overall: Among enrolled patients, less than 20% responded and 30% to 40% achieved disease control. Whole-study results and caveats: Researchers report tumor-derived TCR clones expanding in blood after radiotherapy plus ipilimumab. Interferon-beta and early blood T cell clone dynamics reportedly predicted response best.

Lung cancer patients with chemo-refractory metastatic non-small-cell disease were given focal radiation plus CTLA-4 blockade with ipilimumab. The assay was immunoSEQ multiplex PCR, and TCRdb's table has in-frame clones only and misses some. The sample comprises 50,000 to 65,000 clones, 70% to 85% of which are singletons, and roughly 15% rests with the top ten. This sequence joins TRBV4-3 and TRBJ1-1; unclear D gene. The sample here was peripheral blood, taken from a patient treated with radiotherapy plus ipilimumab. This TCR was sampled from a human donor with non-small cell lung cancer who had a complete response to radiotherapy plus ipilimumab. The CDR3 DNA reads TGCGCCAGCAGCCAAGATCTCGTGAGAAGAGGGAACACTGAAGCTTTCTTT. Protein sequence: CASSQDLVRRGNTEAFF.